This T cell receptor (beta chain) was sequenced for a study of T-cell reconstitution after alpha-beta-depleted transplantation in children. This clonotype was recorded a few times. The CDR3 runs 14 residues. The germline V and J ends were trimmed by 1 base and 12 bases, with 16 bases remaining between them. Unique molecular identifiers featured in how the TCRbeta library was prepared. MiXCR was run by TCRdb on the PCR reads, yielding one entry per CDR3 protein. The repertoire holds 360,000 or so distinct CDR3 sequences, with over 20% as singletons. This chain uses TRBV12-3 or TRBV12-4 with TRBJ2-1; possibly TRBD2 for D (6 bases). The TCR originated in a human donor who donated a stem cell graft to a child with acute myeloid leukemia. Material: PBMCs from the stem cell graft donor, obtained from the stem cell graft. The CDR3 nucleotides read TGTGCCAGCAGTTTAGGGACTACGGACGTCAGGCAGTTCTTC. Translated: CASSLGTTDVRQFF.